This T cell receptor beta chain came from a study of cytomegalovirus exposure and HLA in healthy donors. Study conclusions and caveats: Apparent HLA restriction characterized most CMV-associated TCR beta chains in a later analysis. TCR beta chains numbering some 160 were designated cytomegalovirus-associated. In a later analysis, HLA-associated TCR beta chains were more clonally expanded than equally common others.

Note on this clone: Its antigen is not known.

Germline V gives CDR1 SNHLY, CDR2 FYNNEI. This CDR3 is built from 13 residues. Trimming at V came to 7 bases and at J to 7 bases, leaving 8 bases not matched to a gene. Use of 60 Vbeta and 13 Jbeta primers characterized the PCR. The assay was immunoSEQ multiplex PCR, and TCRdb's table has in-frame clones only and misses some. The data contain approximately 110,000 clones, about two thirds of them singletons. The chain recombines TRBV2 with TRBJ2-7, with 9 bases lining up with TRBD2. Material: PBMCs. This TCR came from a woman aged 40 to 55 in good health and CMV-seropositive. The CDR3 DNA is TGTGCCAGCACACAAGCGGGGGGAGGGGAGCAGTACTTC. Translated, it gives CASTQAGGGEQYF. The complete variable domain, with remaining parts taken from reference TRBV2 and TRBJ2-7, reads EPEVTQTPSHQVTQMGQEVILRCVPISNHLYFYWYRQILGQKVEFLVSFYNNEISEKSEIFDDQFSVERPDGSNFTLKIRSTKLEDSAMYFCASTQAGGGEQYFGPGTRLTVT.